A selection of T cell receptor beta chains follows, all from one sample in a study of blood T cell repertoires in COVID-19. The data were produced by immunoSEQ multiplex PCR, yet TCRdb's version contains in-frame clones alone and is incomplete. The sample shows 77,000 or so clones, roughly four fifths of them seen only once. Sample: peripheral blood. All receptors come from a woman aged 55-70 years with acute or convalescent COVID-19. CDR3s include the opening cysteine and the closing phenylalanine or tryptophan. A D gene is named only where the DNA matches it firmly. Clone size is given for some rows only: seen once, a few or many times, or a class if the clone is expanded.

TRBJ2-3 | TRBD1 | TRBV29-1 | NA | CSVAQGRATQYF | TGCAGCGTGGCACAGGGGCGCGCTACGCAGTATTTT
TRBJ1-1 | TRBD1 | TRBV19 | NA | CASSISTGQGEAFF | TGTGCCAGTAGTATTTCTACGGGACAGGGGGAAGCTTTCTTT
TRBJ2-1 | NA | TRBV6-5 | NA | CASSTRDANEQFF | TGTGCCAGCAGTACGCGGGACGCCAATGAGCAGTTCTTC
TRBJ1-3 | TRBD1 | TRBV6-5 | NA | CASRRQGVSGNTIYF | TGTGCCAGCAGAAGACAGGGAGTGTCAGGAAACACCATATATTTT
TRBJ2-7 | TRBD1 | TRBV20-1 | NA | CSAAGGGEQYF | TGCAGTGCTGCAGGGGGCGGAGAGCAGTACTTC
TRBJ1-2 | NA | TRBV5-6 | NA | CASSLVGVNLGYTF | TGTGCCAGCAGCTTGGTAGGGGTGAATTTAGGCTACACCTTC
TRBJ1-2 | NA | TRBV9 | NA | CASSVELSGGAGYTF | TGTGCCAGCAGCGTAGAGCTTTCTGGGGGGGCTGGCTACACCTTC
TRBJ1-1 | NA | TRBV11-2 | once | CASSFRGNTEAFF | TGTGCCAGCAGCTTCAGGGGAAACACTGAAGCTTTCTTT
TRBJ1-5 | NA | TRBV18 | NA | CASSGEVPNYSNQPQHF | TGTGCCAGCTCAGGTGAAGTGCCTAATTATAGCAATCAGCCCCAGCATTTT
TRBJ1-3 | NA | TRBV5-1 | NA | CASSPAVGSGNTIYF | TGCGCCAGCAGCCCTGCGGTCGGCTCTGGAAACACCATATATTTT
TRBJ2-7 | NA | TRBV7-9 | NA | CASSSTTLHGGQYF | TGTGCCAGCAGCTCTACAACACTCCATGGCGGGCAGTACTTC
TRBJ1-5 | NA | TRBV20-1 | NA | CSASVGNGGSGQPQHF | TGCAGTGCTAGTGTTGGCAACGGGGGTTCAGGGCAGCCCCAGCATTTT
TRBJ2-1 | NA | TRBV19 | NA | CASSITKTGQQFF | TGTGCCAGTAGTATTACAAAAACAGGGCAGCAGTTCTTC
TRBJ2-1 | TRBD2 | TRBV27 | NA | CASSSPGTSGGTQFF | TGTGCCAGCAGTTCTCCCGGGACTAGCGGGGGGACTCAGTTCTTC
TRBJ2-2 | TRBD1 | TRBV3-1/TRBV3-2 | NA | CASSHGDRATGELFF | TGTGCCAGCAGCCATGGGGACAGGGCCACCGGGGAGCTGTTTTTT
TRBJ2-7 | NA | TRBV30 | NA | CAWAGNSYEQYF | TGTGCCTGGGCCGGGAACTCCTACGAGCAGTACTTC
TRBJ1-1 | NA | TRBV6-5 | few | CASSYPGREAFF | TGTGCCAGCAGTTACCCGGGGAGAGAAGCTTTCTTT
TRBJ2-3 | TRBD2 | TRBV7-6 | NA | CASSPSLAGDTQYF | TGTGCCAGCAGCCCCTCGTTAGCGGGAGATACGCAGTATTTT
TRBJ1-2 | NA | TRBV5-1 | NA | CASSLELGRYTF | TGCGCCAGCAGCTTGGAGTTGGGCCGCTACACCTTC
TRBJ1-2 | NA | TRBV24-1 | once | CATSGEGLYGYTF | TGTGCCACCAGTGGAGAGGGCCTCTATGGCTACACCTTC
TRBJ1-6 | TRBD1 | TRBV20-1 | NA | CSAIDRGKSPLHF | TGCAGTGCTATTGACAGGGGCAAATCACCCCTCCACTTT
TRBJ1-1 | TRBD1 | TRBV24-1 | NA | CATSDLMRQGDTEAFF | TGTGCCACCAGTGATTTGATGAGACAGGGGGACACTGAAGCTTTCTTT
TRBJ2-3 | TRBD2 | TRBV2 | once | CATTETSGGTDTQYF | TGTGCCACTACCGAGACTAGCGGGGGTACAGATACGCAGTATTTT
TRBJ1-1 | NA | TRBV9 | few | CASSVGGGLTEAFF | TGTGCCAGCAGCGTAGGAGGGGGATTGACTGAAGCTTTCTTT
TRBJ1-1 | NA | TRBV6-5 | NA | CASNGQLNTEAFF | TGTGCCAGTAATGGACAGTTGAACACTGAAGCTTTCTTT
TRBJ1-2 | NA | TRBV5-6 | NA | CASSLQTFGNYGYTF | TGTGCCAGCAGCTTGCAGACCTTCGGGAACTATGGCTACACCTTC
TRBJ1-5 | NA | TRBV9 | NA | CASSVDAGVGQPQHF | TGTGCCAGCAGCGTCGATGCCGGGGTGGGGCAGCCCCAGCATTTT
TRBJ2-1 | TRBD2 | TRBV9 | NA | CASSVVSGGAYNEQFF | TGTGCCAGCAGCGTGGTAAGCGGGGGGGCTTACAATGAGCAGTTCTTC
TRBJ1-4 | NA | TRBV10-3 | NA | CAIRPGGSTEKLFF | TGTGCCATCAGGCCGGGGGGGTCAACTGAAAAACTGTTTTTT
TRBJ2-2 | TRBD1 | TRBV6-2/TRBV6-3 | NA | CASSETGGGTGELFF | TGTGCCAGCAGTGAGACAGGGGGCGGAACCGGGGAGCTGTTTTTT
TRBJ1-4 | NA | TRBV29-1 | NA | CSVQGLVGEKLFF | TGCAGCGTTCAGGGGTTAGTAGGTGAAAAACTGTTTTTT
TRBJ2-1 | TRBD2 | TRBV6-4 | NA | CASSDSSYPMASGIYNEQFF | TGTGCCAGCAGTGACTCGAGTTACCCTATGGCTAGCGGGATTTACAATGAGCAGTTCTTC
TRBJ1-1 | TRBD1 | TRBV6-5 | few | CASGTGLVTEAFF | TGTGCCAGCGGGACAGGGTTGGTGACTGAAGCTTTCTTT